Following are 15 T cell receptor beta chains from one sample sequenced in a study of spatial heterogeneity in lung cancer. The time point: sample taken at primary tumor resection. Tumor, nontumor lung or frozen PBMC supplied whole RNA, sequenced without sorting. TCRdb analysed the 5' RACE reads with MiXCR anew, one entry per CDR3 protein. The top ten hold more than 9.5% of the sample, which has roughly 48,000 distinct CDR3 sequences, 5.3% seen once. Sequencing used PBMCs, obtained at surgery. The receptors derive from a male donor with early-stage non-small cell lung cancer.

The table lists this clonotype with many counts. This rearrangement joins TRBV11-2 to TRBJ2-3; possible D gene TRBD2, 6 bases. V shed 5 bases and J shed 3 bases, with 15 bases lying between them. This CDR3 comprises 15 residues. Germline V gives CDR1 SGHAT, CDR2 FQNNGV. In DNA form, the CDR3 reads TGTGCCAGCAGCCAACTCGGGGGTGGAACAGATACGCAGTATTTT. It specifies CASSQLGGGTDTQYF. Complete variable domain (other parts from reference TRBV11-2 and TRBJ2-3): EAGVAQSPRYKIIEKRQSVAFWCNPISGHATLYWYQQILGQGPKLLIQFQNNGVVDDSQLPKDRFSAERLKGVDSTLKIQPAKLEDSAVYLCASSQLGGGTDTQYFGPGTRLTVL.

This clonotype has at least ten counts. The chain couples TRBV6-1 to TRBJ1-1, with no clear D. Germline CDR1 and CDR2: MNHNS and SASEGT. The CDR3 consists of 13 residues. The V and J ends lost 6 bases and 0 bases respectively, with 8 bases between them. The CDR3 loop reads CASSSRLNTEAFF. CDR3 coding DNA: TGTGCCAGCAGCTCCAGATTGAACACTGAAGCTTTCTTT.

This clonotype was detected ten times or more. This chain links TRBV11-2 with TRBJ2-3, with D uncertain. Per germline, CDR1 SGHAT and CDR2 FQNNGV. Trimming took 2 bases from V and 3 from J, leaving 9 bases between them. CDR3 length equals 14 residues. For the CDR3, the DNA is TGTGCCAGCAGCTTAATTATTGCGACAGATACGCAGTATTTT. Protein product: CASSLIIATDTQYF.

This clonotype was seen at least ten times. CDR3 sequence reads: CASSLVGSPSTDTQYF. CDR3 sequence (DNA): TGCGCCAGCAGCTTGGTCGGTAGCCCGAGCACAGATACGCAGTATTTT. The genes are TRBV5-1 and TRBJ2-3; D is unresolved. Between the trimmed V and J ends, which lost 0 bases and 0 bases, there was a span of 11 bases. Germline-derived CDR1 and CDR2 are SGHRS and YFSETQ. This CDR3 has 16 amino acids.

This clonotype is labeled as medium-sized (0.01 to 0.1%). The rearrangement uses TRBV29-1 and TRBJ2-1; D is ambiguous. CDR3 length: 16 residues. The V and J ends lost 3 bases and 8 bases respectively, with 23 bases between them. Germline CDR1 reads SQVTM; CDR2 reads ANQGSEA. The CDR3 spells CSVDGLGQHSADEQFF. Written as DNA, the CDR3 is TGCAGCGTTGATGGGCTTGGCCAACATTCGGCCGATGAGCAGTTCTTC.

This clonotype has a count of ten or more. Written as DNA, the CDR3 is TGTGCCACCAGTGATGGGGACGAGCAGTACTTC. Protein sequence: CATSDGDEQYF. The chain joins TRBV24-1 to TRBJ2-7, with unresolved D. The CDR3 spans 11 residues. V was pared by 3 bases and J by 5 bases, with 4 bases between. Looked up from germline, CDR1 is KGHDR and CDR2 is SFDVKD.

Note on this clonotype: A single base separates this from a much larger clone, so it may be a read error. The chain uses TRBV20-1 and TRBJ2-5; no firm D call. CDR1 and CDR2 from the germline V gene are DFQATT and SNEGSKA (reference sequence). The V end was cut by 5 bases, the J end by 5 bases, with 9 bases between. The CDR3 spans 11 residues. CDR3 protein: CSAHLIETQYF. The CDR3 DNA sequence: TGCAGTGCTCACCTAATCGAGACCCAGTACTTC.

The chain couples TRBV12-3 or TRBV12-4 to TRBJ1-6, with unresolved D. The CDR3 spans 15 residues. Trimming took off 5 bases at V and 7 bases at J, with 15 bases between the two ends. The CDR3 nucleotides read TGTGCCAGCAGTCCGGGGAAAGGGCAGAATTCACCCCTCCACTTT. Protein sequence: CASSPGKGQNSPLHF.

This clonotype has a count of ten or more. The V gene is TRBV21-1, the J gene TRBJ1-5; TRBD1 reflects the table's D call only, with no check against the DNA. TRBV21-1 is a pseudogene segment. This CDR3 contains 13 residues. The CDR3 coding sequence is TGTGCCAGCAGCAGGTCGGACAGGAGGCCCCAGCATTTT. This gives the protein CASSRSDRRPQHF.

This clonotype was seen repeatedly, ten times or more. V is TRBV5-1 and J is TRBJ2-3, with a tentative D call TRBD2 (6 bases). Trimming cost V 4 bases and J 2 bases, with 14 bases left between them. From germline, CDR1 is SGHRS and CDR2 YFSETQ. There are 15 residues in the CDR3. Here the CDR3 DNA reads TGCGCCAGCAGCGTAACGGGACTCCCCACAGATACGCAGTATTTT. Residues: CASSVTGLPTDTQYF.

This clonotype appeared many times. The chain employs TRBV21-1 and TRBJ2-1. TRBV21-1 is listed as a pseudogene. The CDR3 runs 16 residues. DNA of the CDR3: TGTGCCAGCAGCGCAATTGCAGCGAGCTCCTACAATGAGCAGTTCTTC. Protein: CASSAIAASSYNEQFF.

This clonotype was detected ten times or more. The rearrangement links TRBV5-1 to TRBJ2-1, with D possibly TRBD2 on 6 matching bases. Trimming removed 0 bases at V and 7 bases at J, with 11 bases between. CDR3 length: 14 residues. Germline-derived CDR1 and CDR2 are SGHRS and YFSETQ. In DNA, the CDR3 is TGCGCCAGCAGCTTGGGTAGCGGTCGTAATGAGCAGTTCTTC. It yields the protein CASSLGSGRNEQFF.

This clonotype was seen repeatedly, ten times or more. V gene TRBV12-3 or TRBV12-4 combines with J gene TRBJ2-5, with D possibly matching TRBD2 (6 bases). The CDR3 loop spans 15 amino acids. V lost 9 bases and J 3 bases, leaving 20 bases between the germline ends. The CDR3 region is CASTIGGDGKETQYF. As DNA, the CDR3 is TGTGCCAGTACTATCGGCGGGGACGGTAAAGAGACCCAGTACTTC.

The sample holds many counts of this clonotype. The chain carries TRBV20-1 and TRBJ1-3; D unclear. The CDR3 totals 13 residues. V lost 5 bases to trimming and J lost 0 bases, with 8 bases between them. CDR1 DFQATT and CDR2 SNEGSKA come from the germline V gene (reference sequence). Here the CDR3 DNA reads TGCAGTGCTTGGTATTCCTCTGGAAACACCATATATTTT. Its translation is CSAWYSSGNTIYF.

The table lists this clonotype with many counts. V gene TRBV6-2 or TRBV6-3 combines with J gene TRBJ1-5, with a tentative D call TRBD1 (6 bases). Trimming cost V 2 bases and J 3 bases, with 20 bases left between them. CDR3 length equals 18 residues. Germline V CDR1 and CDR2: MNHEY, SVGEGT. In DNA, the CDR3 is TGTGCCAGCAGTTACGAAGGGGGGGGTCCTAGATACAATCAGCCCCAGCATTTT. Translated: CASSYEGGGPRYNQPQHF.